Described below is a single T cell receptor (beta chain) sequence and its context. With 7 bases clipped from V and 8 bases from J, the junction kept 7 bases outside the gene matches. Germline assignment: CDR1 SQVTM and CDR2 ANQGSEA. The CDR3 is made up of 12 amino acids. This entry is derived from a study of control samples from healthy donors and cancer patients. Produced via immunoSEQ multiplex PCR; TCRdb's table is partial and in-frame only. Among about 150,000 clones listed, 89% were seen once. Sequences were obtained from blood. V is TRBV29-1 and J is TRBJ2-1; the match to TRBD2 covers 8 bases. This clonotype was sampled from a young man in good health. CDR3 in amino acids: CSAGAGEYEQFF. In DNA form, the CDR3 reads TGCAGCGCTGGAGCGGGGGAATATGAGCAGTTCTTC.